The 18 T cell receptor beta chains given below trace back to one sample, sequenced in a study of OX40 agonist ivuxolimab in advanced cancers. Produced via immunoSEQ multiplex PCR; TCRdb's table is partial and in-frame only. The sample gives 70,000 to 80,000 clones, more than 75% of which show up once; about 0.75% is in the top ten. The sequenced sample was CD4+ or CD8+ T cells sorted from blood, obtained in a trial of the OX40 agonist ivuxolimab. These receptors all come from an adult with an advanced solid tumor such as melanoma, head and neck, liver or kidney cancer.

The V call is TRBV23-1, the J call TRBJ2-3, with 9 bases identical to TRBD2. TRBV23-1 counts as an open reading frame of uncertain function. The CDR3 runs to 17 residues. The trim removed 1 base at V and 3 bases at J, leaving 8 bases unmatched. As DNA, the CDR3 is TGCGCCAGCAGTCAATTGAAGCGGGAGGTACGGACAGATACGCAGTATTTT. Its translation: CASSQLKREVRTDTQYF.

This sequence joins TRBV6-6 and TRBJ1-1, with D possibly being TRBD1 (5 bases). This CDR3 region has 13 residues. V was cut by 10 bases and J by 5 bases, with 17 bases left in between. Germline loops: CDR1 MNHNY, CDR2 SVGAGI (reference sequence). In nucleotides, the CDR3 is TGTGCCACGTCGCGGCAGGGTATAACTGAAGCTTTCTTT. It codes for CATSRQGITEAFF.

CDR3 sequence: CASLRRGQGARNTEAFF. CDR3 DNA sequence: TGTGCCAGTCTACGACGCGGACAGGGGGCGAGAAACACTGAAGCTTTCTTT. This chain connects TRBV19 to TRBJ1-1, with 11 bases matching TRBD1. V was pared by 8 bases and J by 2 bases, with 13 bases of the junction left unmatched. CDR3 length equals 17 residues. Germline CDR1 is LNHDA and CDR2 is SQIVND (reference sequence).

The chain recombines TRBV19 with TRBJ1-2, with unresolved D. Trimming left V 8 bases short and J 8 bases short, with 12 bases between. This CDR3 is 11 amino acids long. The germline gives CDR1 LNHDA, CDR2 SQIVND (reference sequence). The CDR3 reads CASLWAGGYTF. Here the CDR3 DNA reads TGTGCCAGTTTATGGGCGGGGGGCTACACCTTC.

The chain has TRBV6-1 and TRBJ2-2; 12 nucleotides agree with TRBD2. CDR1 and CDR2 from the germline V gene are MNHNS and SASEGT. V lost 4 bases to trimming and J lost 3 bases; unmatched junction nucleotides: 3. CDR3 size: 16 residues. DNA of the CDR3: TGTGCCAGCAGTGTCCGACTAGCGGGGGACACCGGGGAGCTGTTTTTT. Translation gives CASSVRLAGDTGELFF.

The count of this clone is one. This rearrangement joins TRBV7-2 to TRBJ1-2; no clear D. The V end lost 5 bases, the J end lost 4 bases, and 8 bases lay between the germline ends. CDR3 size: 12 residues. From germline, CDR1 is SGHTA and CDR2 FQGNSA. The CDR3 sequence is CASSTASYGYTF. CDR3 DNA sequence: TGTGCCAGCAGCACCGCGAGCTATGGCTACACCTTC.

This chain uses TRBV5-1 with TRBJ1-2; D is unclear. The ends were cut back, 3 bases at V and 0 bases at J, with 6 bases in the middle. The germline CDR1 and CDR2 sequences are SGHRS and YFSETQ. The CDR3 runs 13 residues. CDR3 nucleotides: TGCGCCAGCAGCTCGACAACTAACTATGGCTACACCTTC. It translates to CASSSTTNYGYTF.

This chain uses TRBV18 with TRBJ2-7; D might be TRBD1 (6 bases). The CDR3 length is 14 residues. From germline, CDR1 is KGHSH and CDR2 LQKENI. The germline V and J ends were trimmed by 3 bases and 0 bases, with 9 bases remaining between them. The CDR3 DNA sequence: TGTGCCAGCTCACCTCTGACAGGCTCCTACGAGCAGTACTTC. As protein: CASSPLTGSYEQYF.

The chain is built from TRBV4-3 and TRBJ2-7, with 7 positions matching TRBD1. The germline gives CDR1 LGHNA, CDR2 YSLEER. The CDR3 contains 16 residues. V was clipped by 1 base and J by 2 bases; unmatched bases: 8. The CDR3 DNA is TGCGCCAGCAGCCAAGCTTACAGGGGTAGCGCCTACGAGCAGTACTTC. It translates to CASSQAYRGSAYEQYF.

This rearrangement joins TRBV2 to TRBJ1-1; D call uncertain. Germline lookup yields CDR1 SNHLY and CDR2 FYNNEI. The CDR3 is 11 residues long. Trimming removed 2 bases from V and 7 bases from J, with 5 bases in between. CDR3 residues: CASSEWLEAFF. The CDR3 nucleotides are TGTGCCAGCAGTGAATGGCTTGAAGCTTTCTTT.

V is TRBV7-9 and J is TRBJ1-3; 7 nucleotides match TRBD1. Germline-derived CDR1 and CDR2 are SEHNR and FQNEAQ (reference sequence). The V and J ends lost 5 bases and 4 bases, in that order; junction bases with no gene match: 5. The CDR3 is 14 amino acids. CDR3: CASSPQGNGNTIYF. The CDR3 bases are TGTGCCAGCAGCCCACAGGGGAACGGAAACACCATATATTTT.

This clone was seen a single time. The CDR3 DNA sequence: TGTGCCAGCAGCTTAGGTGCCAGGGAGAACACTGAAGCTTTCTTT. Translation gives CASSLGARENTEAFF. The rearrangement links TRBV7-2 to TRBJ1-1; D might be TRBD1 (5 bases). Per germline, CDR1 SGHTA and CDR2 FQGNSA. The CDR3 extends over 15 amino acids. V was trimmed by 1 base and J by 1 base, leaving 10 bases between them.

This chain links TRBV27 with TRBJ1-3; D remains unclear. Germline V gene data show CDR1 as MNHEY and CDR2 as SMNVEV (reference sequence). The CDR3 has 14 amino acids. V was clipped by 9 bases and J by 2 bases, with 14 bases between them. CDR3 amino acids: CASSLNRAGNTIYF. The CDR3 coding sequence is TGTGCCAGTTCCTTGAACCGCGCTGGAAACACCATATATTTT.

The chain has TRBV5-1 and TRBJ2-1; TRBD2 matches at 12 bases. Germline V gene sequence: CDR1 SGHRS, CDR2 YFSETQ. J gave up 0 bases and V 2 bases, and 9 bases lay outside the gene matches. The CDR3 covers 19 residues. The CDR3 DNA follows: TGCGCCAGCAGCTTTCTTCGGACTAGCGGGATCAGCTCCTACAATGAGCAGTTCTTC. Translation: CASSFLRTSGISSYNEQFF.

V gene TRBV6-1 combines with J gene TRBJ1-3, with 9 bases fitting TRBD1. Germline CDR1 and CDR2: MNHNS and SASEGT. The length of the CDR3 is 17 residues. The V segment lost 2 bases and the J segment 0 bases; nucleotides outside the gene matches: 5. CDR3 DNA: TGTGCCAGCAGTGAACGGGGACAGGGCCTCTCTGGAAACACCATATATTTT. Translating it yields CASSERGQGLSGNTIYF.

The chain couples TRBV19 to TRBJ1-1; D remains ambiguous. The CDR3 covers 13 residues. Trimming took 7 bases from V and 5 from J, leaving 14 bases between them. Germline-derived CDR1 and CDR2 are LNHDA and SQIVND (reference sequence). CDR3: CASTPRVGTEAFF. For the CDR3, the DNA is TGTGCCAGTACCCCCCGGGTAGGAACTGAAGCTTTCTTT.

This clone was detected once. The sample holds other DNA sequences that translate to the same CDR3. The chain couples TRBV7-9 to TRBJ1-4; no clear D. Germline V CDR1 and CDR2: SEHNR, FQNEAQ (reference sequence). There are 14 residues in the CDR3. V lost 2 bases and J 8 bases, leaving 12 bases between the germline ends. The CDR3 coding sequence is TGTGCCAGCAGCTTAACGCCCGAATGGGAAAAACTGTTTTTT. Its protein product is CASSLTPEWEKLFF.

V gene TRBV4-1 combines with J gene TRBJ2-3, with D perhaps assigned TRBD1 or TRBD2 (6 bases each). The germline V gene has CDR1 MGHRA and CDR2 YSYEKL. This CDR3 comprises 17 residues. Trimming removed 3 bases from V and 10 bases from J, with 26 bases in between. The CDR3 DNA reads as TGCGCCAGCAGCCAGGCGATACTACTAGGGGGGCAGGCATCGCAGTATTTT. It specifies CASSQAILLGGQASQYF.